Listed below are T cell receptor beta chains from one sample, sequenced in a study of blood T cell repertoires in COVID-19. Data came from immunoSEQ multiplex PCR; TCRdb stores just in-frame clones and leaves some out. The profile shows around 64,000 clones, more than 75% of them singletons. Material for sequencing was peripheral blood. The receptors were gathered from a man aged 50 to 59 with active COVID-19. CDR3s include the opening cysteine and the closing phenylalanine or tryptophan. D genes are given only for firm matches. Some rows mark clone size as missing; the rest say once, few, many or name a class of expanded clone.

J | D | V | size | CDR3
TRBJ1-1 | - | TRBV5-8 | - | CASSFFQGGTEAFF
TRBJ1-1 | - | TRBV19 | - | CASEVIRGEAFF
TRBJ1-1 | TRBD1 | TRBV7-3 | - | CASSLQGGDTEAFF
TRBJ2-1 | - | TRBV5-8 | - | CASSLLGDPHNEQFF
TRBJ1-2 | - | TRBV10-1 | - | CASSESGGYGYTF
TRBJ2-1 | - | TRBV9 | many | CASSVAGGRRFNEQFF
TRBJ2-1 | TRBD2 | TRBV3-1/TRBV3-2 | - | CASSQISGRAGSNEQFF
TRBJ2-3 | TRBD2 | TRBV11-2 | - | CASSYGTSGRMSKDTQYF
TRBJ2-5 | - | TRBV5-1 | - | CASSLVGGGETQYF
TRBJ2-2 | - | TRBV7-6 | few | CASSSRASANTGELFF
TRBJ2-1 | - | TRBV7-9 | - | CASSSGGPHNEQFF
TRBJ2-7 | - | TRBV6-5 | once | CASSYSGGSVYEQYF
TRBJ2-7 | - | TRBV27 | - | CASSLVGKGLEQYF
TRBJ2-7 | TRBD2 | TRBV28 | - | CASSRGGSSYEQYF
TRBJ1-2 | - | TRBV7-2 | - | CASSQGLGGSYGYTF
TRBJ2-2 | TRBD1 | TRBV12-5 | - | CASGLRQGNTGELFF
TRBJ2-7 | - | TRBV29-1 | - | CSAPGLEKTYEQYF
TRBJ1-2 | - | TRBV16 | - | CASSQSSGANYGYTF
TRBJ1-2 | TRBD1 | TRBV7-2 | few | CAIRRDRGSAYYGYTF
TRBJ1-2 | TRBD1 | TRBV7-9 | - | CASSLALGQGASNYGYTF
TRBJ2-5 | - | TRBV6-5 | once | CASSYWRGETQYF
TRBJ2-3 | - | TRBV5-1 | - | CASRNQDTQYF
TRBJ1-3 | - | TRBV2 | - | CASMSGGNTIYF
TRBJ2-7 | TRBD1 | TRBV27 | - | CASEVGGQGSYEQYF
TRBJ1-1 | - | TRBV5-1 | - | CASSLGAASTEAFF
TRBJ2-7 | TRBD1 | TRBV28 | - | CASSPPTGGSYEQYF
TRBJ1-1 | - | TRBV7-8 | - | CASSLQGTPRTPSGQAFF
TRBJ2-1 | TRBD2 | TRBV19 | - | CASRPSGRRDEQFF
TRBJ1-4 | - | TRBV2 | - | CASGDILNNEKLFF
TRBJ2-1 | - | TRBV7-8 | - | CASSSAWGLLLF
TRBJ1-5 | TRBD1 | TRBV15 | - | CAFEQGFDGPPGNQPQHF
TRBJ1-3 | - | TRBV19 | - | CASMRSGTGNTIYF
TRBJ2-7 | TRBD2 | TRBV28 | few | CASTMAGVNNEQYF
TRBJ1-1 | - | TRBV5-4 | - | CASSLQVPNTEAFF
TRBJ2-1 | TRBD2 | TRBV6-2/TRBV6-3 | - | CASSPGGLSYNEQFF
TRBJ1-1 | - | TRBV5-1 | - | CASSQARGEGTEAFF
TRBJ2-3 | TRBD2 | TRBV11-3 | - | CASSSGLAGITDTQYF
TRBJ2-5 | - | TRBV4-1 | - | CASSHGPAGETQYF
TRBJ2-1 | - | TRBV28 | - | CASSLGVGGLYEQFF
TRBJ1-4 | TRBD1 | TRBV7-9 | - | CASSPRQGETNEKLFF